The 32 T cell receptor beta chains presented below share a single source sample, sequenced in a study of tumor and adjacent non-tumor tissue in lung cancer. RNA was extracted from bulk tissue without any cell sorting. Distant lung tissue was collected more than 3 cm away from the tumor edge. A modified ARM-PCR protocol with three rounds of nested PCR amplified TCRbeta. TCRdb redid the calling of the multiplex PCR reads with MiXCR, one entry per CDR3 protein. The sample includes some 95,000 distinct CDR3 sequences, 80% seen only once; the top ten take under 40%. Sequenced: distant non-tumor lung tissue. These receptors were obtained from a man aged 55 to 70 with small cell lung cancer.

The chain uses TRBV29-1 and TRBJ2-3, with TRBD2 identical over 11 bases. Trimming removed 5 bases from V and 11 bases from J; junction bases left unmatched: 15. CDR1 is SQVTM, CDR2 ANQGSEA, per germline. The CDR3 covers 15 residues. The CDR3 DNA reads TGCAGCGTTATGACTAGCGGGACCAGCACAGACAGGCAGTATTTT. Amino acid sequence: CSVMTSGTSTDRQYF.

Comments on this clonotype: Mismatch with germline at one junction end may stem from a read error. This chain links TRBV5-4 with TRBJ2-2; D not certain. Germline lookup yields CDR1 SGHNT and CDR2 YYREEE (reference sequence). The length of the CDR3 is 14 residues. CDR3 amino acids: CASSSVANTRELFF. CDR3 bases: TGTGCCAGCAGTTCCGTCGCAAACACCAGGGAGCTGTTTTTT.

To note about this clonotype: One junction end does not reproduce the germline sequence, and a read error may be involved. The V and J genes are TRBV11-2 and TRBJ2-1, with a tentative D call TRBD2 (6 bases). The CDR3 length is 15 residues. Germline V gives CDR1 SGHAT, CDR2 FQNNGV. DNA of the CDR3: TGTGTCAGCAAGATACTGGGGCGGGATCACAGTAAGCAGTTCTTC. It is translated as CVSKILGRDHSKQFF.

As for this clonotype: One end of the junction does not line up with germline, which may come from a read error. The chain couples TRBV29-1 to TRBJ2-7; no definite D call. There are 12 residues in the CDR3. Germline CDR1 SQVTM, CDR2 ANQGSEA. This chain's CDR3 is CRARNTSYEQYF. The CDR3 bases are TGCAGAGCCCGGAACACCTCCTATGAGCAGTACTTC.

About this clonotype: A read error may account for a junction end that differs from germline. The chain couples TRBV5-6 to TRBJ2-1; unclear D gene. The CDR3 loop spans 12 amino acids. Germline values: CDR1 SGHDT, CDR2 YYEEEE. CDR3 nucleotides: TGTGCCAGTAGCTTGCTCAGTGGGAAGCAGATCTTC. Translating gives CASSLLSGKQIF.

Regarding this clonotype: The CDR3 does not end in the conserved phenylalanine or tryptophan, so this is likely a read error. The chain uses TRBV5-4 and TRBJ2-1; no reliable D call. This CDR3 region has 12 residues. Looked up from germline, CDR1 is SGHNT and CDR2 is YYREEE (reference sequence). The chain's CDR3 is CANSLGLDEQFL. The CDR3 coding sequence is TGTGCCAACAGCTTGGGGTTGGATGAGCAGTTCCTC.

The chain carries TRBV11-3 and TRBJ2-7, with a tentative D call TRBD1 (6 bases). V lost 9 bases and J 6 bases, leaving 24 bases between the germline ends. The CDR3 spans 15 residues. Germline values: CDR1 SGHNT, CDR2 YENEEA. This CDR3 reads CARRQGPGPVIEQYF. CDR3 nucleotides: TGTGCCAGGCGCCAGGGGCCGGGACCGGTGATCGAGCAGTACTTC.

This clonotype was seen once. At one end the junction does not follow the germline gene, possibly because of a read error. The CDR3 loop reads CASSSLGEGLLGSEQQYF. The CDR3 nucleotides are TGCGCCAGCAGCTCTCTAGGGGAGGGACTCTTGGGCTCGGAGCAGCAGTATTTT. The V and J genes are TRBV6-1 and TRBJ2-3, with TRBD2 matching 7 bases. Germline values: CDR1 MNHNS, CDR2 SASEGT. There are 18 residues in the CDR3.

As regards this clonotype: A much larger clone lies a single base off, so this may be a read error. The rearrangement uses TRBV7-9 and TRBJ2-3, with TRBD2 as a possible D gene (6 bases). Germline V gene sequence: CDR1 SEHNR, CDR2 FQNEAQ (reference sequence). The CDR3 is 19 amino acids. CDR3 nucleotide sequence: TGTGTCAGCAGCTTAGCGCGGCCCCCCTTTCAGCGGGCCACAGATACGCAGTATTTT. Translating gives CVSSLARPPFQRATDTQYF.

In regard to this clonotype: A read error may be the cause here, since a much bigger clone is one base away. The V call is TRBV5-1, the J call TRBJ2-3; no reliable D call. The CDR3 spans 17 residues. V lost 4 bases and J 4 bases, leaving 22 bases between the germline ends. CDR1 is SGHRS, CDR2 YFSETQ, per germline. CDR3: CASSLGIRHLYSDTQYF. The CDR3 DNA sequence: TGCGCCAGCAGCCTTGGCATTCGCCACTTATATTCAGATACGCAGTATTTT.

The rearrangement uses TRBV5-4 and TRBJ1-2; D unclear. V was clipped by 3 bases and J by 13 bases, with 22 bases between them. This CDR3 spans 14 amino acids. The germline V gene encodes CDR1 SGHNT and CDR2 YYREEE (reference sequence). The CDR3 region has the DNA TGTGCCAGCAGCTCACCTAAGGACCTCCGGGGATGCACCTTC. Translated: CASSSPKDLRGCTF.

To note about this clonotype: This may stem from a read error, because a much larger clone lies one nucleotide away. For the CDR3, the DNA is TGTGCCAGCAGCAAAAGGGAGGGGACTTACAATGAGCAGTTCTTC. This gives the protein CASSKREGTYNEQFF. This chain connects TRBV12-3 or TRBV12-4 to TRBJ2-1, with 7 bases fitting TRBD2. The junction had 9 bases not matched to a gene; V was cut back by 6 bases and J by 4 bases. The CDR3 runs 15 residues.

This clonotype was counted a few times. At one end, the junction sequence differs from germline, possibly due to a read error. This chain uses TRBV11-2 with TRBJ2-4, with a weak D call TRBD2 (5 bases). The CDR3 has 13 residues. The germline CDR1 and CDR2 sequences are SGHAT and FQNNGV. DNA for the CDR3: TGTGCCAGCAGTTTAGAGGCAGCGGACATTCAGTACTTC. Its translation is CASSLEAADIQYF.

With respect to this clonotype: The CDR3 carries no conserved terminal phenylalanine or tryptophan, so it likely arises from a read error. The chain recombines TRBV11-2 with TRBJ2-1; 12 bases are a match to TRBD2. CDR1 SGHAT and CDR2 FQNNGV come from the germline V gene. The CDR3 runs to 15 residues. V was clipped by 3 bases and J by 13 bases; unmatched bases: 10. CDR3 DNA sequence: TGTGCCAGCAGCTTCCTAGCGGGAGGGGCGGCTGAACAGTTCCTC. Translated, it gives CASSFLAGGAAEQFL.

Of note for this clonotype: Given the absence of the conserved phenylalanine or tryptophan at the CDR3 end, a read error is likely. CDR3 coding DNA: TGTGCCAGCAGCGATCGACAGGGCCCTGAAGCTTTCTTA. It yields the protein CASSDRQGPEAFL. This chain links TRBV6-6 with TRBJ1-1, with 7 nucleotides matching TRBD1. J was trimmed by 6 bases and V by 6 bases; bases with no gene match: 7. CDR1 and CDR2 from the germline V gene are MNHNY and SVGAGI (reference sequence). The CDR3 totals 13 residues.

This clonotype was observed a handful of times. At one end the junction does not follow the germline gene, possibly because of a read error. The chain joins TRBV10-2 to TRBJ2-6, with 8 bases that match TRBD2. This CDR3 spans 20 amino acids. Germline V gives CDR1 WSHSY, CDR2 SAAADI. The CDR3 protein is CASSESDTSGTRSGANVLTF. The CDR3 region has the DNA TGCGCCAGCAGTGAGTCGGATACTAGCGGTACCCGCTCTGGGGCCAACGTTCTGACTTTC.

CDR3 protein: CASSQISSGRKFEQFF. The CDR3 coding sequence is TGTGCCAGCAGCCAAATTTCCAGCGGGAGGAAATTTGAGCAGTTCTTC. The chain uses TRBV4-2 and TRBJ2-1; 9 nucleotides align to TRBD2. CDR1 LGHNA and CDR2 YNFKEQ come from the germline V gene. Trimming at V came to 2 bases and at J to 9 bases, leaving 11 bases not matched to a gene. This CDR3 spans 16 amino acids.

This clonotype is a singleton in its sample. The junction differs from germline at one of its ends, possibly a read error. CDR3 DNA sequence: TGTGCCAGCAGCTTTCTGGTCCAAACTTTCAGCACAGATACGCAATATTTT. Protein sequence: CASSFLVQTFSTDTQYF. The chain joins TRBV5-5 to TRBJ2-3; no definite D call. Germline-derived CDR1 and CDR2 are SGHKS and YYEKEE (reference sequence). This CDR3 comprises 17 residues.

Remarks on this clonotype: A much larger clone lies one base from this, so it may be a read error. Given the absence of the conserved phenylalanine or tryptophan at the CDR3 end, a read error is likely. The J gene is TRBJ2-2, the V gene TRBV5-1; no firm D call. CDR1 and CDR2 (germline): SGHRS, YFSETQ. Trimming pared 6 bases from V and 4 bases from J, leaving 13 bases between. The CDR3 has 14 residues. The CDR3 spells CASTGTLGTGELFL. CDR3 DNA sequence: TGCGCCAGCACAGGAACCTTGGGCACCGGGGAGCTGTTTTTG.

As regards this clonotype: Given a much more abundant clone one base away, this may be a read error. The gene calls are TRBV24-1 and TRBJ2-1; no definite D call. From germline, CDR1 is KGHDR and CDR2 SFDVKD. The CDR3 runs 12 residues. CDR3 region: CVTSDVGRGQFF. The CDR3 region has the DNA TGTGTCACCAGTGACGTTGGACGAGGGCAGTTCTTC.

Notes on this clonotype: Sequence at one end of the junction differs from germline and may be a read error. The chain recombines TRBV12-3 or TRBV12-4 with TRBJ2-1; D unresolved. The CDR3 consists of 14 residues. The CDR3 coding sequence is TGTGCCAGCAGTTTGAGCAGGAGCAGTAATGAACAGTTCTTC. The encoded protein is CASSLSRSSNEQFF.

This CDR3 reads CTSSFSRYNEQFF. Here the CDR3 DNA reads TGTACTAGCAGTTTTTCGAGGTACAATGAGCAGTTCTTC. The chain uses TRBV12-3 or TRBV12-4 and TRBJ2-1; weak D call: TRBD2 (6 bases). The CDR3 runs to 13 residues.

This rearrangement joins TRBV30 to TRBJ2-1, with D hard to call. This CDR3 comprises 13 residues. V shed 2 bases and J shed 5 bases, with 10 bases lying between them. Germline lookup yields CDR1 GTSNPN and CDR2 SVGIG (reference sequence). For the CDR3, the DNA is TGTGCCTGGAGTCGTTGTGGAAACAATGAGCAGTTCTTC. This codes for CAWSRCGNNEQFF.

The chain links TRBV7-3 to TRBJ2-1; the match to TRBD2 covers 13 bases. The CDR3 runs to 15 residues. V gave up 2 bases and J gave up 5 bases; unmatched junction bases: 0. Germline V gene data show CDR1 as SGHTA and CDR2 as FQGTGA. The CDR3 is CASSLGTSGNNEQFF. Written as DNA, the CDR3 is TGTGCCAGCAGCTTAGGGACTAGCGGGAACAATGAGCAGTTCTTC. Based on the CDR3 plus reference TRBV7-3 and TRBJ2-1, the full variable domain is GAGVSQTPSNKVTEKGKYVELRCDPISGHTALYWYRQSLGQGPEFLIYFQGTGAADDSGLPNDRFFAVRPEGSVSTLKIQRTERGDSAVYLCASSLGTSGNNEQFFGPGTRLTVL.

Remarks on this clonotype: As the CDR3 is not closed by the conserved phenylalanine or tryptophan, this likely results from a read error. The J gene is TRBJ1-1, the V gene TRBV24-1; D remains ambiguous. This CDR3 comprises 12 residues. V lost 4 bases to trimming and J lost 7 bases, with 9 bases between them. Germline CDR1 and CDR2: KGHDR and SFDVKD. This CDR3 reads CATSDGSIEAFI. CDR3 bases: TGTGCCACCAGTGACGGGAGTATTGAAGCTTTCATT.

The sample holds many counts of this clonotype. The CDR3 coding sequence is TGTGCCACCTTCCCCCGGGGTATCGAGACAGATACGCAGTATTTT. It specifies CATFPRGIETDTQYF. The J gene is TRBJ2-3, the V gene TRBV6-2 or TRBV6-3; D is possibly TRBD2 (5 bases). CDR1 and CDR2 (germline): MNHEY, SVGEGT. There are 15 residues in the CDR3. Trimming stripped 10 bases from V and 3 bases from J, with 20 bases between.

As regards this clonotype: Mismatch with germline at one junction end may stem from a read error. CDR3 DNA: TGCAGCGTTGATAGATGGGGGGAACTATATGGGTACACCTTC. Residues: CSVDRWGELYGYTF. V usage is TRBV29-1 and J usage is TRBJ1-2; tentative D call: TRBD1 (5 bases). CDR1 SQVTM and CDR2 ANQGSEA come from the germline V gene. The CDR3 runs 14 residues.

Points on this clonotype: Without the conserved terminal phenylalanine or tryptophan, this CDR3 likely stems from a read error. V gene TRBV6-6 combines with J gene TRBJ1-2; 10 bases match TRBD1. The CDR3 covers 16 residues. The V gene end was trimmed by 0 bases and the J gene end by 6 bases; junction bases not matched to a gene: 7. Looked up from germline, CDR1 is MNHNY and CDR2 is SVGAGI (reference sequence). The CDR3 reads CASSYSTGQGIDGYTI. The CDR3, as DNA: TGTGCCAGCAGTTACTCAACGGGACAGGGGATCGATGGCTACACCATC.

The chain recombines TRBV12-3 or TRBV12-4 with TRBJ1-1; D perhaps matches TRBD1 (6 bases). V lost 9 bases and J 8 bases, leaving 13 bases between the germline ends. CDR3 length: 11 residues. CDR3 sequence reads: CASRRTVEAFF. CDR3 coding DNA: TGTGCCAGTAGGCGGACAGTGGAAGCTTTCTTT.

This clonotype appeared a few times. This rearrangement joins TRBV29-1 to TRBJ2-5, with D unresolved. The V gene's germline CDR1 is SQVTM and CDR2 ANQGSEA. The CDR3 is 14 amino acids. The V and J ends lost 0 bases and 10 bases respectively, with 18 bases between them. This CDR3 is CSVEDVTGPEIQYF. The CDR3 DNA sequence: TGCAGCGTTGAAGATGTGACCGGACCGGAAATCCAGTACTTC.

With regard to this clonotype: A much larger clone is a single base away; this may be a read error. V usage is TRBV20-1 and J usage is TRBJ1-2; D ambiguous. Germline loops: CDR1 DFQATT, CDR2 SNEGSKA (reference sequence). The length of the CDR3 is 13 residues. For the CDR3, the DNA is TGCAATGCTAGCGACCCTAGCAGCTATGGCTACACCTTC. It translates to CNASDPSSYGYTF.

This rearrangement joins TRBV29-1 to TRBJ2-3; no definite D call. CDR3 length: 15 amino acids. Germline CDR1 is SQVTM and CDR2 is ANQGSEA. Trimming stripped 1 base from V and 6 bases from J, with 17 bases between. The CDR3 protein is CSVEGMGKASDTQYF. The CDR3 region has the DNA TGCAGCGTTGAAGGTATGGGAAAAGCCTCCGATACGCAGTATTTT.